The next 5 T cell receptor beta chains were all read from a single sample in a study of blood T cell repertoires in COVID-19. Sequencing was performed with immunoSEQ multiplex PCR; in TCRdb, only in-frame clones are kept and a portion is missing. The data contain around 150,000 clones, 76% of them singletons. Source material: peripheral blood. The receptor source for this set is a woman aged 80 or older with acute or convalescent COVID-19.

The chain's CDR3 is CASRRGLREETQYF. The DNA for the CDR3 is TGTGCCAGCAGACGGGGACTTAGGGAAGAGACCCAGTACTTC. V gene TRBV2 combines with J gene TRBJ2-5; D may be TRBD2 (6 bases). Trimming removed 6 bases at V and 3 bases at J, with 14 bases between. Germline V gene data show CDR1 as SNHLY and CDR2 as FYNNEI. The length of the CDR3 is 14 residues. Based on the CDR3 plus reference TRBV2 and TRBJ2-5, the full variable domain is EPEVTQTPSHQVTQMGQEVILRCVPISNHLYFYWYRQILGQKVEFLVSFYNNEISEKSEIFDDQFSVERPDGSNFTLKIRSTKLEDSAMYFCASRRGLREETQYFGPGTRLLVL.

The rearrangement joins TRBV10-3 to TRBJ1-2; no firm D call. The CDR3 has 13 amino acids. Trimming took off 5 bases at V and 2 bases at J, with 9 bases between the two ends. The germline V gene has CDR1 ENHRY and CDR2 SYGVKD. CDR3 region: CAISTDGNYGYTF. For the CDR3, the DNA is TGTGCCATCAGTACCGACGGGAACTATGGCTACACCTTC.

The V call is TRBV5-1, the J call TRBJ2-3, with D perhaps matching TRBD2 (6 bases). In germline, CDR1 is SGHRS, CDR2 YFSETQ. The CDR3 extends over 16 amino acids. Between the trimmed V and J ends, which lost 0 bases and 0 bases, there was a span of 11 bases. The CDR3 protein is CASSLAGEYSTDTQYF. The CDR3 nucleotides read TGCGCCAGCAGCTTGGCGGGAGAATATAGCACAGATACGCAGTATTTT.

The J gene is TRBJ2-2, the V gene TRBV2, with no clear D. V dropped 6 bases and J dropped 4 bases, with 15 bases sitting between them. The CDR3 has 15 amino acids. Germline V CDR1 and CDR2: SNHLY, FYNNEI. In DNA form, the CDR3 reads TGTGCCAGCAGGGAGCTAACTGCTACCACCGGGGAGCTGTTTTTT. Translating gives CASRELTATTGELFF.

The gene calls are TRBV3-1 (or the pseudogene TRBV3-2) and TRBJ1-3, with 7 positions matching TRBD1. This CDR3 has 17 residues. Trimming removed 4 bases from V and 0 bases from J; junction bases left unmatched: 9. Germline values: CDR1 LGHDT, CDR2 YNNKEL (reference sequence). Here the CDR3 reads CASSPWTGVDSGNTIYF. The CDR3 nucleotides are TGTGCCAGCAGCCCATGGACAGGCGTCGACTCTGGAAACACCATATATTTT.